The 27 T cell receptor beta chains reported below all come from one sample, sequenced in a study of blood T cell repertoires in COVID-19. TCRdb's copy holds only in-frame clones and misses some; the assay was immunoSEQ multiplex PCR. The repertoire holds some 310,000 clones, with 80% to 90% as singletons. The sample comprised peripheral blood. The receptor source for this set is a man in his fifties or sixties with active or convalescent COVID-19.

The chain combines TRBV11-2 with TRBJ2-2; TRBD2 matches 7 bases. This CDR3 has 15 amino acids. The junction had 3 bases not matched to a gene; V was cut back by 1 base and J by 4 bases. Germline CDR1 reads SGHAT; CDR2 reads FQNNGV. The CDR3 region has the DNA TGTGCCAGCAGCTTAGGACTAGCACCCACCGGGGAGCTGTTTTTT. Protein: CASSLGLAPTGELFF.

This chain joins TRBV11-2 and TRBJ1-2; 10 positions match TRBD1. CDR3 length: 17 residues. V shed 3 bases and J 7 bases; nucleotides not matched to a gene: 14. Germline V gene sequence: CDR1 SGHAT, CDR2 FQNNGV. CDR3 region: CASSLGRTGGILGGYTF. DNA of the CDR3: TGTGCCAGCAGCTTGGGTCGGACAGGGGGGATTTTGGGTGGCTACACCTTC.

This chain links TRBV7-2 with TRBJ1-6; TRBD1 might be the D (5 bases). CDR3 size: 15 residues. CDR1 and CDR2 from the germline V gene are SGHTA and FQGNSA. V lost 2 bases and J 14 bases, leaving 19 bases between the germline ends. CDR3 in amino acids: CASSLRERDPSTLHF. The DNA for the CDR3 is TGTGCCAGCAGCTTAAGAGAGCGGGACCCCAGCACCCTCCACTTT.

This clone came up once. The V and J genes are TRBV10-3 and TRBJ1-3, with D tentatively TRBD1 (5 bases). Germline V CDR1 and CDR2: ENHRY, SYGVKD. Trimming shortened V by 4 bases and J by 0 bases, and 13 bases separated the two germline ends. This CDR3 region has 16 residues. The CDR3 sequence is CAISGPPQGSGNTIYF. CDR3 bases: TGTGCCATCAGTGGGCCCCCCCAGGGCTCTGGAAACACCATATATTTT.

This clone turned up a few times. The same CDR3 can be traced to other DNA sequences in this sample. The chain uses TRBV28 and TRBJ1-4; tentatively, D is TRBD1 (5 bases). This CDR3 contains 15 residues. V was shortened by 2 bases and J by 0 bases, with 7 bases between the two germline ends. CDR1 is MDHEN, CDR2 SYDVKM, per germline. This CDR3 reads CASSLPGATNEKLFF. CDR3 DNA sequence: TGTGCCAGCAGTTTACCGGGGGCAACTAATGAAAAACTGTTTTTT.

CDR3 protein: CASSDTSFRDTEAFF. The CDR3 DNA sequence: TGTGCCAGCAGTGATACTTCGTTTCGGGACACTGAAGCTTTCTTT. The V and J genes are TRBV6-1 and TRBJ1-1; D remains unclear. This CDR3 is built from 15 residues. Germline V gene lookup returns CDR1 MNHNS and CDR2 SASEGT. Trimming cost V 3 bases and J 3 bases, with 14 bases left between them.

V is TRBV19 and J is TRBJ1-5, with D perhaps TRBD1 (5 bases). The V gene lost 4 bases and the J gene lost 4 bases, with 17 bases spanning the gap. The CDR3 is 16 residues long. CDR1 and CDR2 from the germline V gene are LNHDA and SQIVND (reference sequence). CDR3 residues: CASSRGESGENQPQHF. The DNA of the CDR3 is TGTGCCAGTAGTAGGGGGGAGTCGGGGGAAAATCAGCCCCAGCATTTT. Looking up the rest from reference TRBV19 and TRBJ1-5 gives the full variable domain: DGGITQSPKYLFRKEGQNVTLSCEQNLNHDAMYWYRQDPGQGLRLIYYSQIVNDFQKGDIAEGYSVSREKKESFPLTVTSAQKNPTAFYLCASSRGESGENQPQHFGDGTRLSIL.

The chain carries TRBV6-5 and TRBJ1-4; 10 bases map to TRBD1. With V trimmed by 2 bases and J by 7 bases, 4 bases remained unmatched. This CDR3 spans 15 amino acids. From germline, CDR1 is MNHEY and CDR2 SVGAGI. CDR3 coding DNA: TGTGCCAGCAGTTACACGGGACAGGGGTTTGAAAAACTGTTTTTT. Protein product: CASSYTGQGFEKLFF.

The chain carries TRBV4-1 and TRBJ2-2; no definite D call. The length of the CDR3 is 13 residues. The V and J ends lost 1 base and 6 bases respectively, with 6 bases between them. The germline V gene has CDR1 MGHRA and CDR2 YSYEKL. CDR3 amino acids: CASSQGSPGELFF. In DNA, the CDR3 is TGCGCCAGCAGCCAAGGTTCTCCCGGGGAGCTGTTTTTT.

The gene calls are TRBV19 and TRBJ1-5, with D unresolved. This CDR3 comprises 15 residues. From germline, CDR1 is LNHDA and CDR2 SQIVND (reference sequence). Trimming shortened V by 2 bases and J by 0 bases, and 8 bases separated the two germline ends. The CDR3 is CASSIYGNSNQPQHF. The CDR3 DNA sequence: TGTGCCAGTAGTATATACGGGAATAGCAATCAGCCCCAGCATTTT.

This chain connects TRBV6-2 or TRBV6-3 to TRBJ1-2, with 9 bases fitting TRBD1. This CDR3 comprises 15 residues. Germline assignment: CDR1 MNHEY and CDR2 SVGEGT. Trimming cost V 5 bases and J 4 bases; bases outside gene matches: 8. CDR3: CASSDTGTGTYGYTF. The CDR3 DNA sequence: TGTGCCAGCAGTGACACCGGGACAGGGACCTATGGCTACACCTTC.

The rearrangement joins TRBV2 to TRBJ1-1, with a possible D match to TRBD1 (6 bases). Germline V gene sequence: CDR1 SNHLY, CDR2 FYNNEI. This CDR3 region has 12 residues. V lost 1 base and J 11 bases, leaving 11 bases between the germline ends. The CDR3 DNA reads as TGTGCCAGCAGTGAAGTGGGGGCAAGGGCTTTCTTT. Its translation is CASSEVGARAFF.

This clone was recorded once. The chain employs TRBV3-1 (or the pseudogene TRBV3-2) and TRBJ1-2, with D unclear. Per germline, CDR1 LGHDT and CDR2 YNNKEL (reference sequence). This CDR3 is 14 amino acids long. With 1 base removed from V and 4 bases from J, the gap between germline ends came to 10 bases. CDR3 loop: CASSQGELTYGYTF. CDR3 DNA: TGTGCCAGCAGCCAAGGGGAGTTAACCTATGGCTACACCTTC.

The chain links TRBV2 to TRBJ1-2; D is unclear. V was pared by 3 bases and J by 6 bases, with 8 bases between. The CDR3 consists of 12 residues. The germline V gene encodes CDR1 SNHLY and CDR2 FYNNEI. CDR3 protein: CASSDRWNGYTF. The CDR3 DNA reads TGTGCCAGCAGTGACAGGTGGAATGGCTACACCTTC.

Turning to this clone: The sample has other DNA sequences that encode this CDR3 too. V and J are TRBV29-1 and TRBJ1-1, with a possible D match to TRBD1 (6 bases). The length of the CDR3 is 12 residues. The germline CDR1 and CDR2 sequences are SQVTM and ANQGSEA. V was shortened by 3 bases and J by 5 bases, with 10 bases between the two germline ends. This CDR3 is CSVDRGRTEAFF. CDR3 sequence (DNA): TGCAGCGTTGACAGGGGCCGGACTGAAGCTTTCTTT. Variable domain in full (rest from reference TRBV29-1 and TRBJ1-1): SAVISQKPSRDICQRGTSLTIQCQVDSQVTMMFWYRQQPGQSLTLIATANQGSEATYESGFVIDKFPISRPNLTFSTLTVSNMSPEDSSIYLCSVDRGRTEAFFGQGTRLTVV.

This clone was recorded a few times. The chain employs TRBV6-5 and TRBJ2-3, with D perhaps TRBD2 (6 bases). V lost 4 bases to trimming and J lost 4 bases, with 18 bases between them. CDR3 length: 16 residues. The germline V gene has CDR1 MNHEY and CDR2 SVGAGI. Here the CDR3 DNA reads TGTGCCAGCAGTTCGGCACGGGGAGCGGGCGCAGATACGCAGTATTTT. This encodes CASSSARGAGADTQYF.

The chain recombines TRBV3-1 (or the pseudogene TRBV3-2) with TRBJ2-1, with 8 bases aligning to TRBD1. The CDR3 length is 19 residues. In germline, CDR1 is LGHDT, CDR2 YNNKEL (reference sequence). V gave up 0 bases and J gave up 6 bases; unmatched junction bases: 16. The CDR3 protein is CASSQDLVVQAGQGNEQFF. In nucleotides, the CDR3 is TGTGCCAGCAGCCAAGATTTGGTCGTTCAGGCCGGACAGGGCAATGAGCAGTTCTTC.

The chain has TRBV6-2 or TRBV6-3 and TRBJ2-3; D is perhaps TRBD2 (6 bases). Trimming took 4 bases from V and 1 from J, leaving 15 bases between them. The CDR3 contains 16 residues. Germline CDR1 MNHEY, CDR2 SVGEGT. The CDR3 loop reads CASSFGTQTRTDTQYF. Written as DNA, the CDR3 is TGTGCCAGCAGTTTCGGGACTCAGACTCGCACAGATACGCAGTATTTT.

V is TRBV18 and J is TRBJ2-1; D remains ambiguous. CDR3 size: 13 residues. Between the trimmed V and J ends, which lost 6 bases and 8 bases, there was a span of 14 bases. CDR1 and CDR2 (germline): KGHSH, LQKENI. The CDR3 sequence: CASSPYRPDEQFF. The CDR3 bases are TGTGCCAGCTCGCCCTATCGTCCCGATGAGCAGTTCTTC.

The rearrangement joins TRBV10-3 to TRBJ2-7; possible D gene TRBD2, 6 bases. V was trimmed by 5 bases and J by 6 bases, leaving 11 bases between them. Per the germline V gene, CDR1 is ENHRY and CDR2 is SYGVKD. This CDR3 comprises 12 residues. CDR3 sequence: CAISQTRGEQYF. CDR3 DNA sequence: TGTGCCATCAGTCAGACTAGGGGCGAGCAGTACTTC.

The chain uses TRBV5-6 and TRBJ1-1, with 8 bases that match TRBD1. With V trimmed by 2 bases and J by 7 bases, 10 bases remained unmatched. Germline CDR1 and CDR2: SGHDT and YYEEEE. The CDR3 has 15 amino acids. The CDR3 nucleotides read TGTGCCAGCAGCTTTTCAGGACAGGGTGGAGATGAAGCTTTCTTT. This codes for CASSFSGQGGDEAFF.

The chain joins TRBV24-1 to TRBJ1-5; D is perhaps TRBD1 (5 bases). The CDR3 length is 14 residues. Per germline, CDR1 KGHDR and CDR2 SFDVKD. The V and J ends lost 5 bases and 4 bases respectively, with 11 bases between them. This chain's CDR3 is CATSGGTANQPQHF. The CDR3 DNA follows: TGTGCCACCAGTGGGGGGACTGCTAATCAGCCCCAGCATTTT.

The chain combines TRBV7-9 with TRBJ1-1; D gene ambiguous. V dropped 5 bases and J dropped 5 bases, with 18 bases sitting between them. Germline CDR1 is SEHNR and CDR2 is FQNEAQ (reference sequence). This CDR3 spans 15 amino acids. CDR3 nucleotide sequence: TGTGCCAGCAGCGGAACGAACCCTCCGGGAACTGAAGCTTTCTTT. It translates to CASSGTNPPGTEAFF.

The gene calls are TRBV9 and TRBJ2-1; TRBD2 aligns across 7 bases. The germline CDR1 and CDR2 sequences are SGDLS and YYNGEE. This CDR3 contains 16 residues. Trimming at V came to 3 bases and at J to 2 bases, leaving 8 bases not matched to a gene. The CDR3: CASSAGAGTTYNEQFF. The DNA for the CDR3 is TGTGCCAGCAGCGCTGGAGCGGGGACTACCTACAATGAGCAGTTCTTC.

This clone was observed a few times. The J gene is TRBJ2-7, the V gene TRBV6-2 or TRBV6-3; possibly TRBD2 for D (5 bases). Trimming removed 4 bases from V and 0 bases from J, with 16 bases in between. Germline V CDR1 and CDR2: MNHEY, SVGEGT. This CDR3 has 16 residues. The CDR3 nucleotides are TGTGCCAGCAGTTCTCACTCCGGACTGAACTCCTACGAGCAGTACTTC. Translated: CASSSHSGLNSYEQYF.

The V and J genes are TRBV7-2 and TRBJ1-6; D is undetermined. The CDR3 spans 17 residues. Germline V gene lookup returns CDR1 SGHTA and CDR2 FQGNSA. The V and J ends lost 0 bases and 0 bases respectively, with 9 bases between them. CDR3 residues: CASSLAHGSSYNSPLHF. The CDR3, as DNA: TGTGCCAGCAGCTTAGCGCACGGGAGCTCCTATAATTCACCCCTCCACTTT.

The V and J genes are TRBV30 and TRBJ2-3; TRBD2 is a possible D gene (5 bases). This CDR3 is 15 amino acids long. V was trimmed by 2 bases and J by 2 bases, leaving 14 bases between them. The germline V gene encodes CDR1 GTSNPN and CDR2 SVGIG (reference sequence). CDR3 protein: CAWSLGLQSTDTQYF. CDR3 coding DNA: TGTGCCTGGAGTCTAGGACTTCAGTCCACAGATACGCAGTATTTT. Using reference TRBV30 and TRBJ2-3 for the parts outside the CDR3, the full variable domain is SQTIHQWPATLVQPVGSPLSLECTVEGTSNPNLYWYRQAAGRGLQLLFYSVGIGQISSEVPQNLSASRPQDRQFILSSKKLLLSDSGFYLCAWSLGLQSTDTQYFGPGTRLTVL.